These T cell receptor beta chains were read from a single sample in a study of shared clonotypes between healthy human individuals. Sequencing used immunoSEQ multiplex PCR; TCRdb keeps in-frame clones, though not all of them. The sample has about 670,000 clones, roughly 70% seen once. Material for sequencing was memory CD4+ T cells sorted from blood. The receptors originated from a woman in her 30s in good health. The CDR3 runs from the conserved cysteine through the conserved F or W. The D gene is left open where the match is weak. The size field is filled for only some rows; it gives once, few, many or a size class.

many	TRBD1	TRBV5-1	TRBJ1-2	CASSTWTGEANYGYTF	TGCGCCAGCAGCACTTGGACAGGTGAAGCTAACTATGGCTACACCTTC
NA	TRBD1	TRBV19	TRBJ1-5	CASSTGTGGIQPQHF	TGTGCCAGTAGTACCGGGACAGGGGGCATTCAGCCCCAGCATTTT
NA	NA	TRBV28	TRBJ1-4	CASIPPGRNEKLFF	TGTGCCAGCATCCCCCCAGGAAGAAATGAAAAACTGTTTTTT
once	NA	TRBV5-1	TRBJ2-7	CASSLSSLSQYEQYF	TGCGCCAGCAGCTTGTCCTCCCTGTCCCAGTACGAGCAGTACTTC
NA	NA	TRBV4-2	TRBJ2-1	CASSQEGQRAYNEQFF	TGTGCCAGCAGCCAAGAGGGGCAGCGGGCCTACAATGAGCAGTTCTTC
few	NA	TRBV4-1	TRBJ1-5	CASSRGAHSNQPQHF	TGCGCCAGTTCGCGGGGGGCCCATAGCAATCAGCCCCAGCATTTT
NA	TRBD1	TRBV5-1	TRBJ2-3	CASSGGQGSTDTQYF	TGCGCCAGCAGCGGGGGACAGGGGTCCACAGATACGCAGTATTTT
NA	NA	TRBV7-9	TRBJ1-1	CASSLIFGVNTEAFF	TGTGCCAGCAGCTTAATCTTTGGGGTGAACACTGAAGCTTTCTTT
NA	NA	TRBV18	TRBJ2-7	CASSSPRFLSEQYF	TGTGCCAGCTCAAGTCCGAGATTCCTTTCCGAGCAGTACTTC
NA	TRBD2	TRBV5-1	TRBJ2-5	CASSSFAGVRETQYF	TGCGCCAGCAGTTCTTTTGCGGGGGTAAGGGAGACCCAGTACTTC
NA	NA	TRBV2	TRBJ2-7	CASMSAGNFLYEQYF	TGTGCCAGCATGTCGGCGGGGAATTTTCTCTACGAGCAGTACTTC
few	TRBD1	TRBV5-1	TRBJ2-5	CASSPQGALGETQYF	TGCGCCAGCAGCCCACAGGGGGCTCTAGGGGAGACCCAGTACTTC
NA	TRBD1	TRBV25-1	TRBJ2-7	CASGQDPLEQYF	TGTGCCAGCGGACAGGACCCGCTCGAGCAGTACTTC
NA	NA	TRBV6-5	TRBJ1-2	CASRSSPGLNYGYTF	TGTGCCAGCCGCTCCTCACCAGGGTTAAACTATGGCTACACCTTC
NA	TRBD2	TRBV7-2	TRBJ2-7	CASSLRSGTSHYEQYF	TGTGCCAGCAGCTTGAGATCCGGGACTAGCCATTACGAGCAGTACTTC
NA	NA	TRBV2	TRBJ2-1	CASSEAHRRKEGGEQFF	TGTGCCAGCAGTGAAGCGCATCGGCGGAAAGAAGGGGGTGAGCAGTTCTTC
once	TRBD2	TRBV11-2	TRBJ2-2	CASSLGGRLAGGDTGELFF	TGTGCCAGCAGCTTAGGGGGCCGACTAGCGGGAGGGGACACCGGGGAGCTGTTTTTT
once	TRBD1	TRBV28	TRBJ1-4	CACYETGNEKLFF	TGTGCCTGCTATGAGACAGGGAATGAAAAACTGTTTTTT
NA	TRBD1	TRBV29-1	TRBJ1-1	CSVNRGRTEAFF	TGCAGCGTGAACAGGGGGCGCACTGAAGCTTTCTTT
NA	TRBD2	TRBV5-1	TRBJ2-1	CASSLVRLAGGVSSSYNEQFF	TGCGCCAGCAGCTTGGTCCGACTAGCGGGAGGTGTCTCAAGCTCCTACAATGAGCAGTTCTTC
NA	NA	TRBV18	TRBJ1-6	CASKTSRDSPLHF	TGTGCCAGTAAAACTTCCCGAGATTCACCCCTCCACTTT
NA	TRBD1	TRBV5-1	TRBJ1-2	CASSTGQGTVSDGYTF	TGCGCCAGCAGTACGGGACAGGGGACTGTGTCTGATGGCTACACCTTC
NA	NA	TRBV6-5	TRBJ2-7	CASGGAVGLDEQYF	TGTGCCAGCGGGGGGGCAGTCGGGCTAGACGAGCAGTACTTC
NA	TRBD1	TRBV27	TRBJ1-1	CASSPSLDRVGAFF	TGTGCCAGCAGTCCCAGTCTGGACAGGGTGGGAGCTTTCTTT
NA	NA	TRBV30	TRBJ2-5	CAWGGANTFYF	TGTGCCTGGGGGGGAGCGAATACCTTTTACTTC
many	NA	TRBV7-9	TRBJ1-6	CASGGYGDSPLHF	TGTGCCAGCGGGGGGTACGGTGATTCACCCCTCCACTTT
NA	NA	TRBV4-1	TRBJ1-4	CASSQSPTGVREKLFF	TGCGCCAGCAGCCAGAGCCCAACGGGGGTTAGGGAAAAACTGTTTTTT
NA	NA	TRBV27	TRBJ1-5	CASSLNRGFNQPQHF	TGTGCCAGCAGTTTAAACCGGGGCTTCAATCAGCCCCAGCATTTT
NA	TRBD1	TRBV6-6	TRBJ2-2	CASSLPGQAGELFF	TGTGCCAGCAGTTTACCCGGACAGGCCGGGGAGCTGTTTTTT
NA	TRBD1	TRBV27	TRBJ2-7	CASSSSGTGSPPSGF	TGTGCCAGCAGTTCGTCCGGGACAGGGTCACCTCCGTCTGGCTTC
NA	TRBD2	TRBV14	TRBJ2-3	CASSPGLAVNTDTQYF	TGTGCCAGCAGCCCGGGACTAGCGGTCAACACAGATACGCAGTATTTT
once	NA	TRBV6-1	TRBJ2-7	CASSSQAAQYF	TGTGCCAGCAGTTCGCAGGCCGCGCAGTACTTC
once	TRBD1	TRBV5-1	TRBJ1-2	CASSLARDSSGGAYGYTF	TGCGCCAGCAGCTTGGCCAGGGACAGCTCCGGTGGGGCCTATGGCTACACCTTC
NA	TRBD2	TRBV9	TRBJ2-1	CASSVSPGTSGATSYNEQFF	TGTGCCAGCAGCGTATCACCCGGGACTAGCGGGGCTACCTCCTACAATGAGCAGTTCTTC
NA	NA	TRBV28	TRBJ1-1	CASSPPPATNTEAFF	TGTGCCAGCAGTCCCCCCCCGGCGACGAACACTGAAGCTTTCTTT
NA	TRBD2	TRBV14	TRBJ2-1	CASSPLGGSSYNEQFF	TGTGCCAGCAGCCCCCTGGGGGGGAGCTCCTACAATGAGCAGTTCTTC
many	TRBD2	TRBV5-1	TRBJ2-7	CASSVGLAVSYEQYF	TGCGCCAGCAGCGTGGGACTAGCGGTATCCTACGAGCAGTACTTC
NA	NA	TRBV9	TRBJ1-2	CASSVGGSGQNYGYTF	TGTGCCAGCAGCGTAGGCGGGTCAGGACAAAACTATGGCTACACCTTC
few	NA	TRBV25-1	TRBJ2-5	CASSETKGETQYF	TGTGCCAGCAGTGAGACAAAGGGAGAGACCCAGTACTTC
NA	NA	TRBV9	TRBJ2-5	CASSANLRDRTLKTQYF	TGTGCCAGCAGCGCGAACCTAAGGGATAGGACCTTGAAGACCCAGTACTTC
NA	NA	TRBV18	TRBJ2-5	CASSRSQETQYF	TGTGCCAGCTCAAGGTCCCAAGAGACCCAGTACTTC
NA	NA	TRBV28	TRBJ1-1	CASSSRGGNKAEAFF	TGTGCCAGCAGTTCTCGAGGGGGGAATAAGGCTGAAGCTTTCTTT
NA	NA	TRBV5-1	TRBJ1-6	CASSLGSGRTNSPLHF	TGCGCCAGCAGCTTGGGGTCAGGGAGGACTAATTCACCCCTCCACTTT
NA	TRBD1	TRBV29-1	TRBJ1-3	CSVEQGAVGNTIYF	TGCAGCGTTGAACAGGGGGCGGTCGGAAACACCATATATTTT
few	NA	TRBV5-1	TRBJ1-1	CASSLDGLNTEAFF	TGCGCCAGCAGCTTGGATGGGCTGAACACTGAAGCTTTCTTT
NA	TRBD2	TRBV5-4	TRBJ2-7	CASSLAPGTTDYEQYF	TGTGCCAGCAGCTTGGCCCCTGGGACTACTGACTACGAGCAGTACTTC